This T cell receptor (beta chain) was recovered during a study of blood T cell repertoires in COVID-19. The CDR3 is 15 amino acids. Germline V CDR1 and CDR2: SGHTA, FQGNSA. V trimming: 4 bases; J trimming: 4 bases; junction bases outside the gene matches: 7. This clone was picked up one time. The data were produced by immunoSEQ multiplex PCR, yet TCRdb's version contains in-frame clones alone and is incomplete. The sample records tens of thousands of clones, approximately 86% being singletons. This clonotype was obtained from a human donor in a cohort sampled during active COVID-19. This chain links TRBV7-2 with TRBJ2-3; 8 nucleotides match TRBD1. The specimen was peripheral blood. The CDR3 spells CASSSRQGTADTQYF. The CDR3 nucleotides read TGTGCCAGCAGCTCCCGACAGGGGACAGCAGATACGCAGTATTTT.